Below, 30 T cell receptor beta chains from the same sample are listed, as sequenced in a study of T cells in Graves' hyperthyroidism and ophthalmopathy (dated by TCRdb to between 2019 and 2020). Libraries were made using multiplex PCR. Sequencing relied on an Illumina HiSeq 2000. The TCR beta CDR3 regions were amplified from the RNA transcripts. For the first round of RT-PCR on the TCR CDR3, the HTBI primer set was used together with the Qiagen OneStep RT-PCR kit. The public sequencing data were trimmed at Q25 with fastp and processed into clonotypes with MiXCR by TCRdb, which kept only in-frame beta chains. For every CDR3 protein sequence, its rows merge into one entry that carries the most common genes and DNA. The sample contains about 350,000 distinct CDR3 sequences, roughly 20% of them found a single time. Together, the top ten hold 15% to 18% of the sample. The sequencing sample was made of blood. The receptors originated from a woman in her 40s with Graves' ophthalmopathy.

This clonotype was counted ten times or more. The chain joins TRBV4-1 to TRBJ2-7, with D maybe TRBD1 (5 bases). This CDR3 has 13 residues. Germline V gene lookup returns CDR1 MGHRA and CDR2 YSYEKL. The V gene lost 0 bases and the J gene lost 7 bases, with 10 bases spanning the gap. The CDR3 DNA reads as TGCGCCAGCAGCCAAGAATGGGGCATAGAGCAGTACTTC. This gives the protein CASSQEWGIEQYF.

This clonotype was picked up a small number of times. CDR3 amino acids: CASSFRVLGSPLHF. The CDR3 bases are TGTGCCAGCAGTTTCAGGGTTTTGGGTTCACCCCTCCACTTT. The V and J genes are TRBV12-3 or TRBV12-4 and TRBJ1-6, with D possibly TRBD1 on 5 matching bases. This CDR3 spans 14 amino acids. Trimming removed 3 bases at V and 9 bases at J, with 12 bases between.

The sample holds many counts of this clonotype. The chain recombines TRBV7-9 with TRBJ2-7; 12 bases fit TRBD2. Per the germline V gene, CDR1 is SEHNR and CDR2 is FQNEAQ (reference sequence). The CDR3 extends over 14 amino acids. J gave up 4 bases and V 4 bases, and 2 bases lay outside the gene matches. The CDR3, as DNA: TGTGCCAGCAGCTCTAGCGGGAGGGAGTACGAGCAGTACTTC. Protein sequence: CASSSSGREYEQYF.

Only a few counts were recorded for this clonotype. The genes are TRBV6-1 and TRBJ2-4; TRBD2 matches 7 bases. Germline loops: CDR1 MNHNS, CDR2 SASEGT. The V and J ends lost 0 bases and 8 bases, in that order; junction bases with no gene match: 7. The CDR3 is 15 residues long. CDR3 nucleotides: TGTGCCAGCAGTGAAGCATGGCGGGGGAGCTACATTCAGTACTTC. Translated: CASSEAWRGSYIQYF.

The chain carries TRBV6-1 and TRBJ2-5, with no clear D. The germline gives CDR1 MNHNS, CDR2 SASEGT. Between the trimmed V and J ends, which lost 1 base and 2 bases, there was a span of 14 bases. The CDR3 length is 16 residues. CDR3 bases: TGTGCCAGCAGTGAAGATGATCGGCGGATACAAGAGACCCAGTACTTC. This translates into CASSEDDRRIQETQYF.

This clonotype was counted a few times. The rearrangement links TRBV5-1 to TRBJ2-5; no clear D. The V gene's germline CDR1 is SGHRS and CDR2 YFSETQ. V was pared by 4 bases and J by 0 bases, with 13 bases between. The CDR3 length is 15 residues. CDR3 protein: CASSRATGYQETQYF. The CDR3 bases are TGCGCCAGCAGCCGGGCTACCGGATACCAAGAGACCCAGTACTTC.

This clonotype has ten or more counts. The chain carries TRBV28 and TRBJ2-5; D may be TRBD2 (6 bases). The V end was cut by 5 bases, the J end by 5 bases, with 15 bases between. This CDR3 has 14 residues. Germline V lookup: CDR1 MDHEN, CDR2 SYDVKM. The CDR3 loop reads CASSEAGGKETQYF. For the CDR3, the DNA is TGTGCCAGCAGTGAAGCAGGCGGGAAGGAGACCCAGTACTTC.

This clonotype was counted at least ten times. The chain uses TRBV6-5 and TRBJ1-2; TRBD1 agrees at 9 bases. From germline, CDR1 is MNHEY and CDR2 SVGAGI. The CDR3 extends over 15 amino acids. V shed 2 bases, J shed 3 bases, and the junction held 4 bases outside the gene matches. The DNA for the CDR3 is TGTGCCAGCAGTTACGGGACAGGGCTCGACTATGGCTACACCTTC. It translates to CASSYGTGLDYGYTF.

This clonotype has ten or more counts. The rearrangement joins TRBV15 to TRBJ2-5; tentatively, D is TRBD2 (6 bases). The CDR3 spans 12 residues. Germline CDR1 reads LNHNV; CDR2 reads YYDKDF (reference sequence). V lost 4 bases and J 7 bases, leaving 10 bases between the germline ends. CDR3 coding DNA: TGTGCCACCAGCATACTCGGGGGGACCCAGTACTTC. It translates to CATSILGGTQYF. Full variable domain (outside the CDR3, taken from reference TRBV15 and TRBJ2-5): DAMVIQNPRYQVTQFGKPVTLSCSQTLNHNVMYWYQQKSSQAPKLLFHYYDKDFNNEADTPDNFQSRRPNTSFCFLDIRSPGLGDTAMYLCATSILGGTQYFGPGTRLLVL.

This clonotype was detected ten times or more. The rearrangement joins TRBV7-9 to TRBJ2-5; a weak D match, TRBD2 (5 bases). The CDR3 totals 15 residues. Trimming removed 1 base from V and 6 bases from J, with 15 bases in between. Germline CDR1 and CDR2: SEHNR and FQNEAQ (reference sequence). The CDR3 reads CASSLGEFSEKTQYF. The CDR3 DNA reads as TGTGCCAGCAGCTTAGGCGAGTTTAGCGAAAAGACCCAGTACTTC.

This clonotype was detected only a few times. The J gene is TRBJ1-5, the V gene TRBV6-5, with D maybe TRBD1 (5 bases). Germline loops: CDR1 MNHEY, CDR2 SVGAGI. V was cut by 4 bases and J by 4 bases, with 8 bases left in between. The CDR3 spans 13 residues. For the CDR3, the DNA is TGTGCCAGCAGTTCGCAGGGTAATCAGCCCCAGCATTTT. This codes for CASSSQGNQPQHF.

Many counts were recorded for this clonotype. The chain links TRBV6-2 or TRBV6-3 to TRBJ1-2, with unresolved D. CDR1 and CDR2 (germline): MNHEY, SVGEGT. The V end was cut by 1 base, the J end by 7 bases, with 7 bases between. The CDR3 runs 12 residues. CDR3 nucleotide sequence: TGTGCCAGCAGTTACTTGGCTAGTGGCTACACCTTC. Protein product: CASSYLASGYTF.

Many counts were recorded for this clonotype. The rearrangement uses TRBV5-5 and TRBJ2-7, with 7 bases lining up with TRBD1. Germline CDR1 reads SGHKS; CDR2 reads YYEKEE (reference sequence). With V trimmed by 0 bases and J by 1 base, 4 bases remained unmatched. This CDR3 contains 15 residues. The DNA of the CDR3 is TGTGCCAGCAGCTTGGCCGGGACAGTATCCTACGAGCAGTACTTC. It encodes CASSLAGTVSYEQYF.

This clonotype showed up many times. The gene calls are TRBV7-2 and TRBJ2-5; 9 bases fit TRBD2. Trimming removed 1 base from V and 13 bases from J; junction bases left unmatched: 10. This CDR3 spans 14 amino acids. Germline lookup yields CDR1 SGHTA and CDR2 FQGNSA. The CDR3 reads CASSLDGTSPVWYF. The CDR3 region has the DNA TGTGCCAGCAGCTTAGATGGGACTAGCCCCGTTTGGTACTTC.

This clonotype was recorded at least ten times. The CDR3: CASSWEINGEQYF. The CDR3 DNA is TGTGCCAGCAGCTGGGAGATTAACGGCGAGCAGTACTTC. J is TRBJ2-7 and V is TRBV5-4; D might be TRBD2 (5 bases). CDR1 and CDR2 (germline): SGHNT, YYREEE (reference sequence). This CDR3 comprises 13 residues. Between the trimmed V and J ends, which lost 3 bases and 6 bases, there was a span of 13 bases.

This clonotype was seen ten or more times. V gene TRBV5-1 combines with J gene TRBJ2-7, with 9 positions matching TRBD2. Germline trimming cut 6 bases from V and 6 bases from J; bases unmatched to any gene: 4. The CDR3 contains 12 residues. Germline V lookup: CDR1 SGHRS, CDR2 YFSETQ. CDR3 region: CASTSGNREQYF. Written as DNA, the CDR3 is TGCGCCAGCACTAGCGGGAACCGCGAGCAGTACTTC.

This clonotype showed up many times. This sequence joins TRBV12-3 or TRBV12-4 and TRBJ2-7, with TRBD1 identical over 9 bases. The CDR3 has 14 amino acids. The junction had 8 bases not matched to a gene; V was cut back by 6 bases and J by 5 bases. The CDR3 DNA is TGTGCCAGCAGGGCCGCCGGGACAGGGAACGAGCAGTACTTC. The encoded protein is CASRAAGTGNEQYF.

In its sample, this clonotype was seen many times. The chain is built from TRBV29-1 and TRBJ2-7; TRBD1 aligns across 8 bases. The germline CDR1 and CDR2 sequences are SQVTM and ANQGSEA. The length of the CDR3 is 14 residues. Trimming removed 7 bases from V and 4 bases from J; junction bases left unmatched: 12. CDR3 in amino acids: CSAQSGTGFYEQYF. In DNA form, the CDR3 reads TGCAGCGCGCAATCCGGGACAGGATTTTACGAGCAGTACTTC.

This clonotype was seen many times. This may be a read error, as it is one base from a much larger clone. The chain recombines TRBV6-5 with TRBJ2-5; 7 nucleotides match TRBD1. Germline CDR1 reads MNHEY; CDR2 reads SVGAGI. CDR3 size: 12 residues. CDR3 region: CAGGTAQGTQYF. CDR3 nucleotides: TGTGCCGGTGGGACAGCCCAAGGGACCCAGTACTTC.

This clonotype was counted many times. The CDR3 is CASSSLAILEQYF. CDR3 DNA sequence: TGTGCCAGCAGTTCCCTCGCCATCCTCGAGCAGTACTTC. This sequence joins TRBV28 and TRBJ2-7; no firm D call. The germline V gene has CDR1 MDHEN and CDR2 SYDVKM. This CDR3 is built from 13 residues. V was trimmed by 4 bases and J by 6 bases, leaving 13 bases between them.

The table lists this clonotype with many counts. The gene calls are TRBV2 and TRBJ2-7, with a weak D call TRBD2 (6 bases). V was cut by 11 bases and J by 3 bases, with 23 bases left in between. The CDR3 consists of 15 residues. CDR1 is SNHLY and CDR2 is FYNNEI in the germline V gene. CDR3 coding DNA: TGTGCCTGCATCCCGAGACCTAGCGAAGTCTACGAGCAGTACTTC. Translation gives CACIPRPSEVYEQYF.

The sample holds many counts of this clonotype. Since a much larger clone is just one base distant, this may be a read error. The chain combines TRBV6-2 or TRBV6-3 with TRBJ2-7; 9 bases line up with TRBD2. The CDR3 is made up of 15 amino acids. Germline loops: CDR1 MNHEY, CDR2 SVGEGT. With V trimmed by 4 bases and J by 7 bases, 11 bases remained unmatched. This CDR3 is CASSSRSAGGQEQYF. The CDR3 DNA reads TGTGCCAGCAGTTCCCGCTCGGCGGGAGGGCAGGAGCAGTACTTC.

This clonotype came up many times. This chain connects TRBV6-1 to TRBJ2-7; maybe TRBD1 (5 bases). CDR1 is MNHNS, CDR2 SASEGT, per germline. The V end was cut by 5 bases, the J end by 3 bases, with 20 bases between. This CDR3 spans 16 amino acids. CDR3 bases: TGTGCCAGCAGTCCCGCCGTTGGCAGGGTGAACTACGAGCAGTACTTC. Translated: CASSPAVGRVNYEQYF.

This clonotype has ten or more counts. This rearrangement joins TRBV6-5 to TRBJ1-1; perhaps TRBD1 as D (5 bases). Germline V gene data show CDR1 as MNHEY and CDR2 as SVGAGI. Trimming removed 7 bases from V and 8 bases from J, with 11 bases in between. CDR3 length equals 11 residues. In DNA, the CDR3 is TGTGCCAGCATAGAACGGGGGGAAGCTTTCTTT. As protein: CASIERGEAFF.

There are many counts of this clonotype. V is TRBV20-1 and J is TRBJ2-5; 8 bases line up with TRBD2. This CDR3 region has 16 residues. The germline CDR1 and CDR2 sequences are DFQATT and SNEGSKA (reference sequence). Trimming at V came to 5 bases and at J to 1 base, leaving 12 bases not matched to a gene. CDR3 loop: CSAQSAKLAAQETQYF. For the CDR3, the DNA is TGCAGTGCTCAGTCCGCAAAACTAGCGGCCCAAGAGACCCAGTACTTC.

This chain links TRBV20-1 with TRBJ1-2; D is unclear. CDR1 and CDR2 (germline): DFQATT, SNEGSKA (reference sequence). This CDR3 has 11 amino acids. Trimming took off 4 bases at V and 2 bases at J, with 5 bases between the two ends. The CDR3 DNA reads TGCAGTGCTAAGGACAACTATGGCTACACCTTC. It translates to CSAKDNYGYTF.

This clonotype was seen at least ten times. The chain uses TRBV5-1 and TRBJ2-5; 10 nucleotides align to TRBD2. The junction had 8 bases not matched to a gene; V was cut back by 3 bases and J by 0 bases. In germline, CDR1 is SGHRS, CDR2 YFSETQ. The CDR3 runs to 17 residues. CDR3 coding DNA: TGCGCCAGCAGCTCAGGCGGTAGCGGGAGGTACCAAGAGACCCAGTACTTC. Amino acids: CASSSGGSGRYQETQYF.

In this sample, this clonotype turned up a few times. This may be a read error: a much more frequent sequence differs by one nucleotide. The chain links TRBV15 to TRBJ2-2, with D perhaps TRBD1 (9 bases). CDR3 length equals 18 residues. The germline gives CDR1 LNHNV, CDR2 YYDKDF (reference sequence). In DNA form, the CDR3 reads TGTGCCGCCAGCAGAGAACAGGGGGCGGGGGGATTTACCGGGGAGCTGTTTTTT. This translates into CAASREQGAGGFTGELFF. Full variable domain (outside the CDR3, taken from reference TRBV15 and TRBJ2-2): DAMVIQNPRYQVTQFGKPVTLSCSQTLNHNVMYWYQQKSSQAPKLLFHYYDKDFNNEADTPDNFQSRRPNTSFCFLDIRSPGLGDTAMYLCAASREQGAGGFTGELFFGEGSRLTVL.

This clonotype occurred a few times. The V gene is TRBV10-1, the J gene TRBJ2-7; no firm D call. This CDR3 is built from 14 residues. Germline V gene data show CDR1 as WNHNN and CDR2 as SYGVQD (reference sequence). V was trimmed by 1 base and J by 6 bases, leaving 13 bases between them. In DNA, the CDR3 is TGCGCCAGCAGTGAGTACGGCAGCTTGTCCGAGCAGTACTTC. Translation: CASSEYGSLSEQYF.

This clonotype was counted at least ten times. V usage is TRBV28 and J usage is TRBJ2-7; D not certain. This CDR3 spans 13 amino acids. Trimming left V 3 bases short and J 3 bases short, with 9 bases between. Germline V gene data show CDR1 as MDHEN and CDR2 as SYDVKM. The CDR3 loop is CASSFVGFYEQYF. The CDR3 coding sequence is TGTGCCAGCAGTTTTGTAGGATTCTACGAGCAGTACTTC.